These 6 T cell receptor beta chains originate from one sample sequenced in a study of T cells in Graves' hyperthyroidism and ophthalmopathy. RNA transcripts yielded amplified TCR beta CDR3 regions. First-round RT-PCR with HTBI primers amplified the TCR CDR3 region. TCRdb independently ran MiXCR on the multiplex PCR reads; one entry per CDR3 protein. The sample contains nearly 250,000 distinct CDR3 sequences, approximately 23% of which appear only once. The sample taken for sequencing was blood. The receptors were gathered from a woman in her thirties or forties with Graves' ophthalmopathy.

This clonotype was seen repeatedly, ten times or more. The V and J genes are TRBV11-2 and TRBJ2-7; 11 bases match TRBD2. The V gene end was trimmed by 4 bases and the J gene end by 4 bases; junction bases not matched to a gene: 15. CDR3 length: 18 residues. Germline CDR1 reads SGHAT; CDR2 reads FQNNGV. This CDR3 reads CASSSPGGSGRAYYEQYF. CDR3 DNA sequence: TGTGCCAGCAGCTCCCCAGGAGGTAGCGGGAGGGCATATTACGAGCAGTACTTC.

The chain has TRBV29-1 and TRBJ2-7; possible D gene TRBD1, 6 bases. CDR3 length: 11 amino acids. Trimming took off 5 bases at V and 3 bases at J, with 8 bases between the two ends. Germline values: CDR1 SQVTM, CDR2 ANQGSEA. CDR3 in DNA: TGCAGCGTTCGAGGGGGCTACGAGCAGTACTTC. Translated: CSVRGGYEQYF.

The chain couples TRBV28 to TRBJ2-7, with 8 bases matching TRBD1. Looked up from germline, CDR1 is MDHEN and CDR2 is SYDVKM. The CDR3 consists of 15 residues. J lost 3 bases, V lost 5 bases, and 9 bases had no gene match. In nucleotides, the CDR3 is TGTGCCAGCAGTCCAACGGACAGGGCCGGCTACGAGCAGTACTTC. This codes for CASSPTDRAGYEQYF.

This clonotype was counted ten times or more. The rearrangement links TRBV6-5 to TRBJ2-2; D is possibly TRBD2 (6 bases). Trimming shortened V by 6 bases and J by 4 bases, and 12 bases separated the two germline ends. Germline assignment: CDR1 MNHEY and CDR2 SVGAGI. The CDR3 has 14 residues. This CDR3 reads CASSGGVSTGELFF. The CDR3 DNA reads TGTGCCAGCAGCGGAGGGGTTAGCACCGGGGAGCTGTTTTTT.

This clonotype was recorded many times. The rearrangement uses TRBV29-1 and TRBJ2-2, with 8 positions matching TRBD1. The CDR3 length is 13 residues. Trimming at V came to 4 bases and at J to 6 bases, leaving 4 bases not matched to a gene. Germline loops: CDR1 SQVTM, CDR2 ANQGSEA. The CDR3 DNA follows: TGCAGCGTTGTTCAGGGGGCCGCCGGGGAGCTGTTTTTT. Its translation is CSVVQGAAGELFF.

This clonotype was seen at least ten times. This sequence joins TRBV12-3 or TRBV12-4 and TRBJ2-7, with D possibly called TRBD1 or TRBD2 (5 bases each). The CDR3 totals 12 residues. V was shortened by 7 bases and J by 0 bases, with 7 bases between the two germline ends. As DNA, the CDR3 is TGTGCCAGCACAGGGAGCTCCTACGAGCAGTACTTC. Translation: CASTGSSYEQYF.